This T cell receptor beta chain was sequenced in a study of blood T cell repertoires in COVID-19. Study information: Samples came from the United States, Italy and Spain, spanning acute and convalescent COVID-19. The analysed material was cDNA or gDNA that came from T cells, B-cell-depleted T cells, or PBMCs.

Original processing notes: Amplification of reference gene primers was used by the study to estimate nucleated cell counts. Sequencing used immunoSEQ multiplex PCR; TCRdb keeps in-frame clones, though not all of them. That table is the source of V, J and clone size, and D and trimming were worked out from the DNA. The sample lists some 350,000 clones, more than 70% occurring once. While infection was still active, Seattle patients were enrolled and then followed longitudinally. J was trimmed by 11 bases and V by 4 bases; bases with no gene match: 22. The CDR3 consists of 18 residues. The V gene's germline CDR1 is KGHSH and CDR2 LQKENI.

The chain joins TRBV18 to TRBJ1-4, with 7 bases that match TRBD1. The source of this sequence is a woman aged 25 to 39 with COVID-19, enrolled during active disease. The sequenced sample consisted of peripheral blood. CDR3 bases: TGTGCCAGCTCACTGGATTTGTACGGGACAGACTCTATTGATAAACTGTTTTTT. This encodes CASSLDLYGTDSIDKLFF.